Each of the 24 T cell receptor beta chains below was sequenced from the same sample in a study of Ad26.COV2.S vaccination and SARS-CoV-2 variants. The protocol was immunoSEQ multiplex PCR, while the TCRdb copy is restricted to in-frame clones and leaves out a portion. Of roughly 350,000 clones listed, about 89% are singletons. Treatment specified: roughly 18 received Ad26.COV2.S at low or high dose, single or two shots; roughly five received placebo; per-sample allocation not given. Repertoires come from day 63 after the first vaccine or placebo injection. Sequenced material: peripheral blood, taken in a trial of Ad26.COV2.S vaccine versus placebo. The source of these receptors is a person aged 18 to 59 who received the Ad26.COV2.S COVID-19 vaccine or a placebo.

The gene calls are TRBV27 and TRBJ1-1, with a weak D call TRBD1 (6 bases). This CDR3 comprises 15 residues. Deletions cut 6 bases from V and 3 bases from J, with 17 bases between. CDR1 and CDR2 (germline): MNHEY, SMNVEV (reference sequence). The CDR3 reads CASRPLGRGDTEAFF. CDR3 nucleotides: TGTGCCAGCAGACCCCTGGGCAGGGGAGACACTGAAGCTTTCTTT.

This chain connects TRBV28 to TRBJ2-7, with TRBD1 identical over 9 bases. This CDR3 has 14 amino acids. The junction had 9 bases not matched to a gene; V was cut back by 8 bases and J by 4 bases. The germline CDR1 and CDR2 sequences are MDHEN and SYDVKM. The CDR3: CASRTVGQGYEQYF. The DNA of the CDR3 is TGTGCCAGCCGCACGGTGGGACAGGGTTACGAGCAGTACTTC.

The CDR3 DNA sequence: TGTGCCAGCAGTTACTCTGTGGGATCGAACACTGAAGCTTTCTTT. Protein sequence: CASSYSVGSNTEAFF. The chain links TRBV6-5 to TRBJ1-1, with no clear D. The CDR3 runs to 15 residues. Per the germline V gene, CDR1 is MNHEY and CDR2 is SVGAGI. Trimming left V 0 bases short and J 1 base short, with 9 bases between.

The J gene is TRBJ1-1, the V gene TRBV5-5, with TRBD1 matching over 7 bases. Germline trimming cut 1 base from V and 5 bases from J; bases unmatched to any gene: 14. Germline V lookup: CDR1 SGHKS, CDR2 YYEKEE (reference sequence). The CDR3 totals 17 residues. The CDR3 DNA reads TGTGCCAGCAGCTTGTCGGGCTTGAGGGGGCGGGGTACTGAAGCTTTCTTT. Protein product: CASSLSGLRGRGTEAFF.

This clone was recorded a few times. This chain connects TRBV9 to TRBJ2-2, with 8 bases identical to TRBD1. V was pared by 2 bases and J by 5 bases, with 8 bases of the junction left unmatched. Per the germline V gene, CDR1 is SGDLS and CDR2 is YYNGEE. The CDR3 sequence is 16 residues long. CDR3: CASSVPTGGDTGELFF. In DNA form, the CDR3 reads TGTGCCAGCAGCGTCCCAACAGGGGGAGATACCGGGGAGCTGTTTTTT.

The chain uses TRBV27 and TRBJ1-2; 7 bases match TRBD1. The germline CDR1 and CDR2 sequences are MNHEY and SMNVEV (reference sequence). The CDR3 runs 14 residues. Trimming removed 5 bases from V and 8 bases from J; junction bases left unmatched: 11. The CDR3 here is CASSLTGDLGGYTF. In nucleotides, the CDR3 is TGTGCCAGCAGTCTAACAGGGGACCTTGGGGGCTACACCTTC.

The CDR3 DNA reads as TGTGCCAGCAGCTACGGACTAGCGGAGACAGATACGCAGTATTTT. It translates to CASSYGLAETDTQYF. The rearrangement uses TRBV5-8 and TRBJ2-3, with 10 bases identical to TRBD2. Looked up from germline, CDR1 is SGHTS and CDR2 is YDEGEE. V lost 3 bases and J lost 3; bases outside the gene matches: 4. The CDR3 sequence is 15 residues long.

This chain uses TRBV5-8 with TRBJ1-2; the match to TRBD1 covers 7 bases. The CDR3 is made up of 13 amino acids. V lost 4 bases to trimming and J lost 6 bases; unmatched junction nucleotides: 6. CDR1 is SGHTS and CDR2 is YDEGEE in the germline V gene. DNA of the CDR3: TGTGCCAGCAGCCTTGACAGGGTCCATGGCTACACCTTC. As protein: CASSLDRVHGYTF.

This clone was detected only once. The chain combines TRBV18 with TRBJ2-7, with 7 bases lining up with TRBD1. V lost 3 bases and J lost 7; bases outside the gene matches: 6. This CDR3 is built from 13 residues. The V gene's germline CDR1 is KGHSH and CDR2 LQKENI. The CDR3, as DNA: TGTGCCAGCTCACCCTTTGACAGGGCGGAGCAGTACTTC. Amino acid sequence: CASSPFDRAEQYF.

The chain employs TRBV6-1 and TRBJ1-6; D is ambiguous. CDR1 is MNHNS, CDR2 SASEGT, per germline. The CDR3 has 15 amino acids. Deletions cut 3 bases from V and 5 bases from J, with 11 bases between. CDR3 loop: CASSEWTEDNSPLHF. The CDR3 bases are TGTGCCAGCAGTGAGTGGACCGAAGATAATTCACCCCTCCACTTT.

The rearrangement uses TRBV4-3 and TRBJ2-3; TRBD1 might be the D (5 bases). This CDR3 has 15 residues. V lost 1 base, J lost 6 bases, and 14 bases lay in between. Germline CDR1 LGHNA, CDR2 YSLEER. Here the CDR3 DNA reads TGCGCCAGCAGCCAAGGCTTAGGGGTCTCGGATACGCAGTATTTT. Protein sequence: CASSQGLGVSDTQYF.

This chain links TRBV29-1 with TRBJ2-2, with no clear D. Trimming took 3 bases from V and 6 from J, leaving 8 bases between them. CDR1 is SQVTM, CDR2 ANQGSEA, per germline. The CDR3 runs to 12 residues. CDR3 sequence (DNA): TGCAGCGTTGAGGGGTGGGCCGGGGAGCTGTTTTTT. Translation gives CSVEGWAGELFF.

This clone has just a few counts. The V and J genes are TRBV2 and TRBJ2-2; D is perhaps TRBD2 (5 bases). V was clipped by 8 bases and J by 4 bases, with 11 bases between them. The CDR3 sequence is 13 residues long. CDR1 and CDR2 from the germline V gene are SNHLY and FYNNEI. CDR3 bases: TGTGCCAGCTTGCCGGCGGGCACCGGGGAGCTGTTTTTT. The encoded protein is CASLPAGTGELFF.

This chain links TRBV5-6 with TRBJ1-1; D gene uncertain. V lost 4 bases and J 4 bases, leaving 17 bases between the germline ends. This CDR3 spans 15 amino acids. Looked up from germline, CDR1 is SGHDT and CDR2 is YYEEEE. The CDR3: CASSRRRVGGTEAFF. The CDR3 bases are TGTGCCAGCAGCCGGAGACGGGTGGGTGGCACTGAAGCTTTCTTT. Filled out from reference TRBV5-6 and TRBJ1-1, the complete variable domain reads DAGVTQSPTHLIKTRGQQVTLRCSPKSGHDTVSWYQQALGQGPQFIFQYYEEEERQRGNFPDRFSGHQFPNYSSELNVNALLLGDSALYLCASSRRRVGGTEAFFGQGTRLTVV.

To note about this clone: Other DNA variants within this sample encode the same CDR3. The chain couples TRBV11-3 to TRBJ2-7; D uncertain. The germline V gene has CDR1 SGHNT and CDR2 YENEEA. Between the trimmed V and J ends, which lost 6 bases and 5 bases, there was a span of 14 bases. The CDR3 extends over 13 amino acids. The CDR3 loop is CASRGPNRDEQYF. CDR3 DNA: TGTGCCAGCAGGGGTCCTAATAGAGACGAGCAGTACTTC.

The CDR3 sequence: CASSSGRGTDTQYF. The DNA of the CDR3 is TGTGCCAGCAGCTCCGGCCGGGGCACAGATACGCAGTATTTT. The genes are TRBV7-9 and TRBJ2-3; unclear D gene. The CDR3 is 14 amino acids. Germline V lookup: CDR1 SEHNR, CDR2 FQNEAQ (reference sequence). Trimming pared 4 bases from V and 1 base from J, leaving 9 bases between. Full variable domain (remainder filled in from reference TRBV7-9 and TRBJ2-3): DTGVSQNPRHKITKRGQNVTFRCDPISEHNRLYWYRQTLGQGPEFLTYFQNEAQLEKSRLLSDRFSAERPKGSFSTLEIQRTEQGDSAMYLCASSSGRGTDTQYFGPGTRLTVL.

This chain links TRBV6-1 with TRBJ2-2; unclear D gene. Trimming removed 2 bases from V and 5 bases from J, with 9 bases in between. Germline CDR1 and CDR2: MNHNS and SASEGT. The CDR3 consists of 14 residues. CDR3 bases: TGTGCCAGCAGTGAAATGTACGGAACCGGGGAGCTGTTTTTT. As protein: CASSEMYGTGELFF.

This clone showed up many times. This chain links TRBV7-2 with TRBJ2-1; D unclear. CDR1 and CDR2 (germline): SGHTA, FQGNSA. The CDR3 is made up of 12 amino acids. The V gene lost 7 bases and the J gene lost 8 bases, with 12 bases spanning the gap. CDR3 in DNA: TGTGCCAGCAAAAGGGAAACGGATGAGCAGTTCTTC. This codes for CASKRETDEQFF.

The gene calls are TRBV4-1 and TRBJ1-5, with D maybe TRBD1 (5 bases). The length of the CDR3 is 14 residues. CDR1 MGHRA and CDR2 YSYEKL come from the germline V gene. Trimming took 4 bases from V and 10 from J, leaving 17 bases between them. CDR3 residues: CASSLRTGEGPQHF. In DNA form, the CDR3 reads TGCGCCAGCAGCCTTCGGACGGGGGAGGGACCCCAGCATTTT.

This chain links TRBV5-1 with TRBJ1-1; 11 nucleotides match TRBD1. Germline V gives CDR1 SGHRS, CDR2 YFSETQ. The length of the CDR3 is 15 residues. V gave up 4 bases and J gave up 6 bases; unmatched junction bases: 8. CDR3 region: CASSLPGQGASEAFF. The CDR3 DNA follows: TGCGCCAGCAGCCTCCCCGGACAGGGGGCATCTGAAGCTTTCTTT.

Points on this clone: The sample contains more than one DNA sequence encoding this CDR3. For the CDR3, the DNA is TGTGCCAGCTCACCAAGGGGACAGAACAATGAGCAGTTCTTC. Translated, it gives CASSPRGQNNEQFF. The chain uses TRBV18 and TRBJ2-1; TRBD1 aligns across 7 bases. V was pared by 2 bases and J by 5 bases, with 3 bases of the junction left unmatched. The CDR3 spans 14 residues. Germline loops: CDR1 KGHSH, CDR2 LQKENI.

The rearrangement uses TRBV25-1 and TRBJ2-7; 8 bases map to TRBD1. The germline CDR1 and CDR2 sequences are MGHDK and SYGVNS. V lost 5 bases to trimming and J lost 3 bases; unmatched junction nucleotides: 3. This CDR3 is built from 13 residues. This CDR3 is CASSRTGRYEQYF. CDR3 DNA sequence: TGTGCCAGCAGTCGGACAGGGCGCTACGAGCAGTACTTC.

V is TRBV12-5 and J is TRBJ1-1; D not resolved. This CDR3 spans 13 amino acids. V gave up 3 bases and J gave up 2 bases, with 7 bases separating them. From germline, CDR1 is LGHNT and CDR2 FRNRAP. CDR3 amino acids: CASGLLDNTEAFF. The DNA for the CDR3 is TGTGCTAGTGGTTTATTAGACAACACTGAAGCTTTCTTT.

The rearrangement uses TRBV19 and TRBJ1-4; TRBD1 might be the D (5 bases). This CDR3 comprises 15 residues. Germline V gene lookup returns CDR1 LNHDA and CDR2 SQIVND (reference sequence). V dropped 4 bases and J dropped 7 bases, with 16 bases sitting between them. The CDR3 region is CASSSRDGGSEKLFF. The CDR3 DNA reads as TGTGCCAGTAGTAGTCGGGACGGAGGGTCTGAAAAACTGTTTTTT.